Sequencing of this T cell receptor (beta chain) was carried out in a study of blood T cell repertoires in COVID-19 (dated by TCRdb to 2019 to 2021). Some background on the complete study: Samples covering the acute and convalescent phases of COVID-19 were provided by collaborators in the United States, Italy and Spain. The material from the prospective study consisted of cDNA or gDNA derived from T cells, B-cell-depleted T cells, or PBMCs. Subjects who had been exposed to COVID-19, were actively infected with it, or had recovered from it provided the deeply sampled blood TCRbeta repertoires that made up the dataset. The repertoires were released in a freely available public database meant as a resource for research on the immune response to SARS-CoV-2. The samples were drawn from the first 160 participants of the ongoing ImmuneRACE study and from 1,254 subjects provided by 6 global collaborators. A de-identified subject ID, COVID-19 status, age in years and sex were almost always included in the sample metadata. Where available, HLA class I and class II types were obtained from metadata supplied by the sample provider rather than from assay-based typing. Study-wide findings and limitations: The quantity of clinical and demographic metadata differed by source and by participant and was supplied without curation.

From the cysteine up to the phenylalanine, the CDR3 has a length of 14 residues. Just CDR3 DNA is preserved here, 42 bases in frame from base 1. CDR1 and CDR2 (DFQATT, SNEGSKA) derive from the germline V gene (reference sequence). Deletion took 3 bases off V and 5 bases off J, with a span of 15 bases between the germline ends. This clone showed up just a few times. Its antigen has not been determined. One base away there is no much larger clone; base qualities are not given. Collaborating institutions collected whole blood in K2EDTA tubes following their own protocols. For TCRbeta analysis, collaborators shipped samples as frozen whole blood, isolated PBMCs, or DNA extracted from either of those sample types. The immunoSEQ Assay, a bias-controlled multiplex PCR, was used to amplify TCRbeta CDR3 regions from genomic DNA. Processing in the source paper ran as follows. The number of nucleated cells in each sample was estimated by amplification of reference gene primers within the assay. To quantify the absolute abundance of each unique TCRbeta CDR3 rearrangement, sequence reads were collapsed and filtered. For each sample, productive Simpson clonality was calculated by taking the square root of Simpson's diversity index across productive rearrangements. TCRdb limited this immuneACCESS table to in-frame rearrangements with V and J called. A share of clones is missing; checked studies link under half to unresolved V genes, and the rest is unexplained. The D gene and trimming were derived from the DNA, and the V and J assignments and clone size from that table. Present in this sample are 85,000 to 100,000 clones, more than 65% of which were seen just once. The ten most abundant clones make up 15% to 20% of the sample.

This clonotype originated in a woman older than 75 with active or convalescent COVID-19. The sequenced sample consisted of peripheral blood. The V gene is TRBV20-1 and the J gene is TRBJ2-3; tentative D gene TRBD2, with 5 bases matching. The DNA sequence is TGCAGTGCTAGTTTCGAGGGAGTTGGAGATACGCAGTATTTT. The resulting protein is CSASFEGVGDTQYF.